This TCR beta chain was captured in a study of blood T cells in healthy people across ages (dated by TCRdb to the mid-2010s). In terms of the full investigation: Template switching captured roughly one uniquely barcoded TCR beta cDNA molecule per two T cells in model experiments. To track age-related changes in TCR beta repertoire diversity, the study relied on deep sequencing normalized with unique cDNA molecular identifiers. The donors were split into four age groups: young (average around 15 years), middle-aged (roughly 40), aged (roughly 65) and long-lived (about 82). Using the same blood draw, the study looked at two additional independent replicas of 1 million unique cDNA reads for two donors, one aged 18 to 30 and the other aged 80 or older. To avoid experimental bias, donors of different ages were distributed randomly across sequencing lanes. The study at large found these results: Because the CMV infection status of the donors was unknown, age-related changes in expanded clonotypes may potentially have been confounded. Observed TCR beta diversity per million T cells fell roughly linearly with age, and a significant reduction was already apparent by age around 40. Observed TCR beta diversity correlated strongly with the percentage of naive T cells measured by flow cytometry. Compared with the aged group, the long-lived group had more naive CD4+ T cells, fewer expanded clones and increased TCR diversity, suggesting age selection. Because profiling used bulk unsorted PBMCs, naive and antigen-experienced compartments could not be compared conclusively. Estimates of total diversity based on one million sequenced T cells were considered lower bounds and underestimates.

Taken from cysteine to phenylalanine, the CDR3 has 12 residues. Only the CDR3 region is kept as DNA, spanning 36 bases read in frame from base 1. CDR1 KGHSH and CDR2 LQKENI are derived from the germline V gene. V drops 8 bases and J drops 9 bases, leaving 14 bases in between. Libraries were built with 5' RACE. A second PCR of about 6 to 12 cycles was performed with a sample-barcoded 5' primer and a J-beta primer mix. A template-switch 5' adaptor carrying 12 random nucleotides introduced a unique molecular identifier onto each TCR beta cDNA molecule. At least 3 million CDR3-containing paired-end reads were obtained from each sample. First-strand cDNA synthesis was performed from all RNA using the Mint cDNA synthesis kit, with priming by a TRBC-specific oligonucleotide. All cDNA was treated with uracil-DNA glycosylase and then went through a first 18-cycle PCR with the universal primers M1SS and BC2_uni_R. Regarding the original processing steps: Each sample was normalized by randomly selecting 1 million high-quality reads, each carrying a distinct molecular identifier. Reads with shared molecular identifiers were discarded instead of being binned into consensus sequences. MiTCR, with a Q25 quality threshold and the strictest error-elimination algorithm, was used for CDR3 identification, clonotype clustering and error correction. A nonparametric unseen species model using Euler transformation provided a lower-bound estimate of total TCR beta diversity. In-frame beta chains were kept once TCRdb had trimmed the public reads at Q25 with fastp and called clones with MiXCR. Rows are combined by CDR3 protein, so each entry shows the most common genes and DNA. The V and J calls and clone size come from TCRdb's table, not from the authors' own analysis. The sample table holds 1.5 million to 2 million distinct CDR3 sequences, of which around 40% were seen once. In total, the top ten clones hold about 23% of the sample.

The donors were 40 or so Caucasian individuals from Russia, aged roughly 6 to 100 years, who were systemically healthy. Each donor gave about 9.2 milliliters of peripheral blood, drawn into EDTA-treated Vacutainer tubes. Ficoll-Paque density-gradient centrifugation was used to isolate PBMCs, with at least 7 million per sample. Trizol reagent was used to extract total RNA from PBMCs, with at least 5 micrograms per sample. Naive CD45RAhigh/CD27high T cell percentages were measured by flow cytometry on a PBMC aliquot from every donor. As regards this clonotype: No antigen is known for it. No qualities accompany the bases; no much larger clone lies one base away.

The sequence joins TRBV18 to TRBJ2-1; the D element might be TRBD1 or TRBD2, as each aligns at 5 bases. The sample consisted of blood. This receptor was taken from a human donor in good health. The encoded CDR3 is CASGGILGEQFF. The sequence in DNA is TGTGCCAGCGGGGGTATCCTGGGTGAGCAGTTCTTC.